Below, 10 T cell receptor beta chains from the same sample are listed, as sequenced in a study of spatial heterogeneity in lung cancer. Time point in this sample: sample taken at primary tumor resection. MiXCR was run by TCRdb on the 5' RACE reads, yielding one entry per CDR3 protein. The table has fewer than 3,000 distinct CDR3 sequences, around 20% seen once. The sequences come from normal lung tissue next to the tumor, collected at surgery. Every receptor here comes from a male donor with early-stage non-small cell lung cancer.

By frequency in the sample, this clonotype is medium-sized. V usage is TRBV29-1 and J usage is TRBJ2-1; TRBD2 agrees at 9 bases. The ends lost 6 bases at V and 1 base at J; junction bases unmatched: 4. Germline CDR1 and CDR2: SQVTM and ANQGSEA. The CDR3 runs 14 residues. Here the CDR3 reads CSVVSGRSYNEQFF. For the CDR3, the DNA is TGCAGCGTCGTTAGCGGGAGATCCTACAATGAGCAGTTCTTC.

The rearrangement links TRBV5-6 to TRBJ2-5; D is undetermined. Trimming left V 3 bases short and J 5 bases short, with 17 bases between. Per the germline V gene, CDR1 is SGHDT and CDR2 is YYEEEE. This CDR3 comprises 15 residues. The CDR3 protein is CASSSGRGGSETQYF. As DNA, the CDR3 is TGTGCCAGCAGCTCCGGGCGTGGTGGTTCCGAGACCCAGTACTTC.

Within the sample, this clonotype is medium-sized. The chain combines TRBV7-9 with TRBJ2-3; 9 bases agree with TRBD1. J lost 0 bases, V lost 5 bases, and 6 bases had no gene match. CDR3 length equals 16 residues. The germline gives CDR1 SEHNR, CDR2 FQNEAQ (reference sequence). DNA for the CDR3: TGTGCCAGCAGCACCCGGACAGGGGCTAGCACAGATACGCAGTATTTT. Its translation is CASSTRTGASTDTQYF.

Relative to its sample, this clonotype is medium-sized. The chain is built from TRBV19 and TRBJ2-1, with D perhaps matching TRBD2 (6 bases). This CDR3 is 16 amino acids long. The V gene's germline CDR1 is LNHDA and CDR2 SQIVND (reference sequence). V lost 5 bases to trimming and J lost 2 bases, with 16 bases between them. The CDR3 DNA reads as TGTGCCAGTAGTCTCGATAGCGGAGTAACCTACAATGAGCAGTTCTTC. This gives the protein CASSLDSGVTYNEQFF.

In its sample, this clonotype is medium-sized. The rearrangement uses TRBV6-5 and TRBJ2-2; unclear D gene. V gave up 0 bases and J gave up 6 bases, with 5 bases separating them. The CDR3 has 13 amino acids. Germline CDR1 and CDR2: MNHEY and SVGAGI. The chain's CDR3 is CASSYSRSGELFF. CDR3 coding DNA: TGTGCCAGCAGTTACTCGAGATCCGGGGAGCTGTTTTTT.

In this sample, this clonotype turned up a few times. This chain joins TRBV28 and TRBJ1-2; D is possibly TRBD1 (5 bases). Trimming removed 3 bases at V and 13 bases at J, with 21 bases between. Per germline, CDR1 MDHEN and CDR2 SYDVKM. The CDR3 consists of 14 residues. The CDR3 loop is CASSFAGPRMAGTF. The CDR3 region has the DNA TGTGCCAGCAGTTTTGCAGGGCCCCGCATGGCGGGCACCTTC.

This rearrangement joins TRBV20-1 to TRBJ1-1; no clear D. The CDR3 runs to 13 residues. The germline V and J ends were trimmed by 6 bases and 8 bases, with 19 bases remaining between them. Looked up from germline, CDR1 is DFQATT and CDR2 is SNEGSKA (reference sequence). The CDR3 here is CSATRHPKSEAFF. CDR3 in DNA: TGCAGTGCCACCCGACACCCGAAATCGGAAGCTTTCTTT.

The V gene is TRBV20-1, the J gene TRBJ2-1; no reliable D call. Deletions cut 6 bases from V and 2 bases from J, with 11 bases between. Germline loops: CDR1 DFQATT, CDR2 SNEGSKA (reference sequence). The CDR3 sequence is 13 residues long. Here the CDR3 DNA reads TGCAGTGCCCAGACAAGGACCTACAATGAGCAGTTCTTC. It specifies CSAQTRTYNEQFF.

This clonotype rates as medium-sized. The chain is built from TRBV18 and TRBJ2-2; D is possibly TRBD1 (6 bases). V was trimmed by 3 bases and J by 2 bases, leaving 13 bases between them. The CDR3 spans 16 residues. CDR1 and CDR2 from the germline V gene are KGHSH and LQKENI. As DNA, the CDR3 is TGTGCCAGCTCACCGCGAGAACAGGGTAACACCGGGGAGCTGTTTTTT. This codes for CASSPREQGNTGELFF.

This clonotype is medium-sized within its sample. V usage is TRBV7-2 and J usage is TRBJ2-7; D is undetermined. V lost 5 bases and J 4 bases, leaving 9 bases between the germline ends. CDR1 and CDR2 (germline): SGHTA, FQGNSA. CDR3 length equals 12 residues. In DNA, the CDR3 is TGTGCCAGCAGCCCACAGAGGTACGAGCAGTACTTC. This sequence encodes CASSPQRYEQYF.